This T cell receptor beta chain was documented in a study of cytomegalovirus exposure and HLA in healthy donors. Both 60 Vbeta primers and 13 Jbeta primers went into the PCR. Assay used: immunoSEQ multiplex PCR; TCRdb lists only in-frame clones, some missing. Of about 180,000 clones listed, roughly 79% were seen once; the top ten hold just under 5%. The origin of this receptor is a young woman in good health and CMV-seropositive. The sample was PBMCs.

The CDR3 reads CASRPGQGVGEQFF. The CDR3 nucleotides are TGCGCCAGCAGACCGGGACAGGGGGTCGGTGAGCAGTTCTTC. The chain combines TRBV5-1 with TRBJ2-1, with 11 bases matching TRBD1. The CDR3 loop spans 14 amino acids. CDR1 is SGHRS, CDR2 YFSETQ, per germline. The V and J ends lost 5 bases and 9 bases, in that order; junction bases with no gene match: 7.